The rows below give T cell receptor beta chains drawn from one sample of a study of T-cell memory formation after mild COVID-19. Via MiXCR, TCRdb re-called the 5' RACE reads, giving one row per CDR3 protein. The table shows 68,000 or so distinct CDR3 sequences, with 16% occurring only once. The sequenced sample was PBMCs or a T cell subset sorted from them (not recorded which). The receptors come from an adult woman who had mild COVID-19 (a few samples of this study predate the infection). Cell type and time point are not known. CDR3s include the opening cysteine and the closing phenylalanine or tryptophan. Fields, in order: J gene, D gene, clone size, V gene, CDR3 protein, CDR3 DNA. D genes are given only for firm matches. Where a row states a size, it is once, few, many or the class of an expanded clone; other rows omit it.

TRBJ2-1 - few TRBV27 CASSSVKGTGREQFF TGTGCCAGCAGTTCCGTTAAGGGGACGGGCCGGGAGCAGTTCTTC
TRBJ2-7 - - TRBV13 CASSLINEQYF TGTGCCAGCAGCTTGATAAACGAGCAGTACTTC
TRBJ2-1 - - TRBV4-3 CASSPGAGPSYNEQFF TGCGCCAGCAGCCCCGGGGCGGGACCCTCCTACAATGAGCAGTTCTTC
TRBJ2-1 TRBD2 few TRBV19 CASSIVASGHNEQFF TGTGCCAGTAGTATAGTAGCTAGCGGCCACAATGAGCAGTTCTTC
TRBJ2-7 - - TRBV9 CASSVGKVGEQYF TGTGCCAGCAGCGTAGGGAAGGTGGGCGAGCAGTACTTC
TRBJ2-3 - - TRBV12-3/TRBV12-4 CASSPREKSTDTQYF TGTGCCAGCAGTCCGAGGGAGAAAAGCACAGATACGCAGTATTTT
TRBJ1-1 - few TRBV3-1 CASSHIGKGPEAFF TGTGCCAGCAGCCATATCGGCAAAGGACCCGAAGCTTTCTTT
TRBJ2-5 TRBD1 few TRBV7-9 CASSPSTGEETQYF TGTGCCAGCAGCCCTTCGACAGGGGAAGAGACCCAGTACTTC
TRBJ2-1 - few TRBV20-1 CSARTVGIYEQFF TGCAGTGCGAGGACGGTTGGCATCTATGAGCAGTTCTTC
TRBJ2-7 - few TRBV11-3 CASSLETGPSYEQYF TGTGCCAGCAGCTTAGAGACGGGGCCCTCCTACGAGCAGTACTTC
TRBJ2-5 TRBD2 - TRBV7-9 CASSPAVAGVAETQYF TGTGCCAGCAGCCCAGCGGTCGCGGGAGTTGCGGAGACCCAGTACTTC
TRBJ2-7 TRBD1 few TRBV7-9 CASSPKDSGQGVEQYF TGTGCCAGCAGCCCCAAAGATTCGGGACAGGGGGTCGAGCAGTACTTC
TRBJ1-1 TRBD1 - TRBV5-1 CASSLTGGDTEAFF TGCGCCAGCAGCTTGACAGGGGGTGACACTGAAGCTTTCTTT
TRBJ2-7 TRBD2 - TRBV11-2 CASSFSTSGGYEQYF TGTGCCAGCAGCTTCTCGACTAGCGGGGGATACGAGCAGTACTTC
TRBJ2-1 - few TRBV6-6 CASSYDAGMIYNEQFF TGTGCCAGCAGTTACGATGCGGGAATGATCTACAATGAGCAGTTCTTC
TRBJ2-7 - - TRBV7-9 CASSTQGYEQYF TGTGCCAGCAGCACACAGGGCTACGAGCAGTACTTC
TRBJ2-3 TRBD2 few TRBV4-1 CASSQEERGGTDTQYF TGCGCCAGCAGCCAAGAAGAGCGGGGGGGCACAGATACGCAGTATTTT
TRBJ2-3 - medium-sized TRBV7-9 CASSLVTGTDTQYF TGTGCCAGCAGCTTAGTCACCGGGACAGATACGCAGTATTTT
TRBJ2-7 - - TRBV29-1 CSVVPSSYEQYF TGCAGCGTAGTCCCGAGCTCCTACGAGCAGTACTTC
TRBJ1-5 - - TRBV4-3 CASSQEGPTRQPQHF TGCGCCAGCAGCCAAGAGGGACCCACGAGGCAGCCCCAGCATTTT
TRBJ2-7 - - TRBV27 CASSTRSSYEQYF TGTGCCAGCAGCACGAGGAGCTCCTACGAGCAGTACTTC
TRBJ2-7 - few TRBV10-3 CAMRLVYEQYF TGTGCCATGAGACTAGTCTACGAGCAGTACTTC
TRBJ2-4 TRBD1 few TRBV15 CATSETGGTMVTKNIQYF TGTGCCACCAGCGAGACAGGGGGCACGATGGTGACCAAAAACATTCAGTACTTC
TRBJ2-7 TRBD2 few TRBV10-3 CAISDVAGEQYF TGTGCCATCAGTGATGTAGCGGGAGAGCAGTACTTC
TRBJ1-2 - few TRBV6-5 CASSYSTSNYGYTF TGTGCCAGCAGTTACTCGACCTCTAACTATGGCTACACCTTC
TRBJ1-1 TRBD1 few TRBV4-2 CASSQGYGTGLGTEAFF TGTGCCAGCAGCCAAGGATACGGGACAGGGTTGGGCACTGAAGCTTTCTTT
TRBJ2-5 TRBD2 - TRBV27 CASSAGLAGVRETQYF TGTGCCAGCAGTGCCGGACTAGCGGGAGTCAGGGAGACCCAGTACTTC
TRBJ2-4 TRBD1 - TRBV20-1 CSAIPRDRDRVAKNIQYF TGCAGTGCTATACCCCGGGACAGGGATAGAGTAGCCAAAAACATTCAGTACTTC